These T cell receptor beta chains were read from a single sample in a study of CD8+CD57+ T cells in acquired aplastic anemia. Each CDR3 protein is one row after TCRdb ran MiXCR on the reads. The sample lists 150,000 to 200,000 distinct CDR3 sequences; roughly half were seen once. Sequencing was carried out using sorted CD4+, CD8+, or CD8+CD57+ T cells (not recorded which) from PBMCs. These receptors were collected from a human donor with aplastic anemia. CDR3s include the opening cysteine and the closing phenylalanine or tryptophan. A D gene is named only where the DNA matches it firmly. Part of the rows lack a size; the others show once, few, many or a class for expanded clones.

D	V	size	J	CDR3	DNA
.	TRBV15	.	TRBJ1-4	CATSQGTNEKLFF	TGTGCCACCAGCCAGGGGACTAATGAAAAACTGTTTTTT
TRBD1	TRBV10-3	.	TRBJ1-2	CAISESSVTGNYGYTF	TGTGCCATCAGTGAGTCTTCAGTGACAGGGAACTATGGCTACACCTTC
.	TRBV7-3	many	TRBJ1-1	CASSQAVNTEAFF	TGTGCCAGCAGCCAAGCCGTGAACACTGAAGCTTTCTTT
.	TRBV5-1	.	TRBJ2-1	CASSWQGDEQFF	TGCGCCAGCAGCTGGCAGGGAGATGAGCAGTTCTTC
TRBD1	TRBV7-2	many	TRBJ1-2	CASSPDRGNGYGYTF	TGTGCCAGCAGCCCGGACAGGGGAAACGGCTATGGCTACACCTTC
.	TRBV25-1	many	TRBJ2-1	CASSGNVDEQFF	TGTGCCAGCAGTGGCAACGTGGATGAGCAGTTCTTC
.	TRBV20-1	.	TRBJ2-3	CSARLGVSTDTQYF	TGCAGTGCTAGGTTAGGAGTTAGCACAGATACGCAGTATTTT
TRBD2	TRBV5-1	.	TRBJ2-1	CASSYLAGGTPEQFF	TGCGCCAGCAGCTACTTAGCGGGGGGGACCCCGGAGCAGTTCTTC
.	TRBV9	many	TRBJ1-1	CASSATGSNMNTEAFF	TGTGCCAGCAGCGCAACAGGATCCAACATGAACACTGAAGCTTTCTTT
TRBD1	TRBV28	many	TRBJ1-6	CASRTGVSPLHF	TGTGCCAGCAGGACAGGGGTTTCACCCCTCCACTTT
TRBD1	TRBV25-1	.	TRBJ1-1	CASSESGGMNTEAFF	TGTGCCAGCAGTGAATCAGGGGGGATGAACACTGAAGCTTTCTTT
.	TRBV6-4	few	TRBJ2-2	CASSDGPGTSVTGELFF	TGTGCCAGCAGTGACGGCCCCGGGACATCTGTCACCGGGGAGCTGTTTTTT
.	TRBV10-2	once	TRBJ1-3	CASSESRAGGNTIYF	TGCGCCAGCAGTGAGTCGAGGGCAGGGGGAAACACCATATATTTT
.	TRBV20-1	.	TRBJ2-7	CSATQPGRREQYF	TGCAGTGCAACCCAGCCGGGCAGGAGGGAGCAGTACTTC
TRBD2	TRBV25-1	.	TRBJ2-1	CASRLAGGREQFF	TGTGCCAGCCGACTAGCGGGAGGGCGTGAGCAGTTCTTC
.	TRBV19	many	TRBJ1-1	CASSMFKGRTEAFF	TGTGCCAGTAGTATGTTTAAGGGGAGAACTGAAGCTTTCTTT
TRBD2	TRBV25-1	.	TRBJ2-2	CASTTGGRGELFF	TGTGCCAGCACCACGGGGGGGCGAGGGGAGCTGTTTTTT
.	TRBV25-1	many	TRBJ2-5	CASSETLMARQETQYF	TGTGCCAGCAGTGAAACCCTCATGGCACGCCAAGAGACCCAGTACTTC
TRBD1	TRBV3-1	.	TRBJ2-5	CASSQGTGGLETQYF	TGTGCCAGCAGCCAGGGGACAGGGGGCCTAGAGACCCAGTACTTC
.	TRBV11-1	few	TRBJ2-1	CASSPFPLCSYNEQFF	TGTGCCAGCAGCCCCTTCCCACTGTGCTCCTACAATGAGCAGTTCTTC